The source of this TCR beta chain is a study of blood T cells in healthy people across ages. Study-level findings and limits: Unsorted PBMC material precluded a definitive naive versus antigen-experienced comparison.

The use of a sample-barcoded 5' primer and a J-beta primer mix characterized a second PCR of about 7 to 12 cycles. TCRdb redid the calling of the 5' RACE reads with MiXCR, one entry per CDR3 protein. The data contain some 640,000 distinct CDR3 sequences, roughly 30% of them singletons. This clonotype was picked up a small number of times. Its antigen is currently unknown. The V and J ends lost 4 bases and 4 bases respectively, with 17 bases between them. Germline CDR1 is LGHDT and CDR2 is YNNKEL (reference sequence). This CDR3 has 16 residues. The V and J genes are TRBV3-1 and TRBJ2-4, with D perhaps matching TRBD1 (6 bases). This clonotype was obtained from a woman aged 80 or older in good health. The sample taken for sequencing was blood. CDR3 region: CASSPTTGTRKNIQYF. The DNA of the CDR3 is TGTGCCAGCAGCCCAACAACCGGGACACGGAAAAACATTCAGTACTTC.